The 6 T cell receptor beta chains below come from one sample, sequenced in a study of T cell responses to AZD1222 COVID-19 vaccine (dated by TCRdb to 2020 to 2022). The intended sense of this specimen's time point label: baseline before first vaccination. Library construction relied on the immunoSEQ multiplex PCR assay. Drawn from immuneACCESS, this table holds only the in-frame rearrangements with V and J called that TCRdb kept. Clones are partly lost; checked studies trace under half to an unresolved V gene and leave the rest unexplained. The sample table shows over 100,000 clones, and around 94% are seen once. In total, the top ten clones hold 1.5% to 2% of the sample. The source material was peripheral blood, sampled on day 0 of AZD1222 vaccination. The receptors here all came from an adult in good health.

The chain employs TRBV29-1 and TRBJ1-5; D remains ambiguous. This CDR3 comprises 14 residues. CDR1 SQVTM and CDR2 ANQGSEA come from the germline V gene. Deletions cut 7 bases from V and 2 bases from J, with 15 bases between. The CDR3 nucleotides are TGCAGCGCATCGACGGGAGGAGGCAATCAGCCCCAGCATTTT. It is translated as CSASTGGGNQPQHF. The complete variable domain, with remaining parts taken from reference TRBV29-1 and TRBJ1-5, reads SAVISQKPSRDICQRGTSLTIQCQVDSQVTMMFWYRQQPGQSLTLIATANQGSEATYESGFVIDKFPISRPNLTFSTLTVSNMSPEDSSIYLCSASTGGGNQPQHFGDGTRLSIL.

This chain connects TRBV4-3 to TRBJ1-1, with D uncertain. Trimming shortened V by 0 bases and J by 2 bases, and 13 bases separated the two germline ends. Germline CDR1 and CDR2: LGHNA and YSLEER. This CDR3 region has 16 residues. The CDR3 reads CASSQDTADANTEAFF. Written as DNA, the CDR3 is TGCGCCAGCAGCCAAGATACAGCAGACGCTAACACTGAAGCTTTCTTT.

The CDR3 reads CATTGQGPEAFF. In DNA, the CDR3 is TGTGCCACCACTGGACAGGGCCCTGAAGCTTTCTTT. The chain has TRBV24-1 and TRBJ1-1; 8 positions match TRBD1. Germline assignment: CDR1 KGHDR and CDR2 SFDVKD. CDR3 size: 12 residues. The trim removed 8 bases at V and 6 bases at J, leaving 4 bases unmatched.

V and J are TRBV2 and TRBJ1-4; unclear D gene. Germline CDR1 and CDR2: SNHLY and FYNNEI. The ends were cut back, 1 base at V and 2 bases at J, with 8 bases in the middle. CDR3 length: 15 residues. CDR3 residues: CASSEDVPTNEKLFF. The CDR3 bases are TGTGCCAGCAGTGAAGACGTACCGACTAATGAAAAACTGTTTTTT.

J is TRBJ2-3 and V is TRBV13, with 14 positions matching TRBD2. CDR3 length equals 18 residues. Germline V lookup: CDR1 PRHDT, CDR2 FYEKMQ (reference sequence). The V and J ends lost 0 bases and 3 bases, in that order; junction bases with no gene match: 5. The CDR3 is CASSLGGTSGRSTDTQYF. The CDR3 DNA follows: TGTGCCAGCAGCTTAGGGGGGACTAGCGGGAGATCGACAGATACGCAGTATTTT.

This clone was counted only a few times. J is TRBJ1-1 and V is TRBV6-2 or TRBV6-3, with TRBD1 identical over 8 bases. The V gene end was trimmed by 5 bases and the J gene end by 5 bases; junction bases not matched to a gene: 4. The germline V gene has CDR1 MNHEY and CDR2 SVGEGT. This CDR3 has 13 amino acids. The CDR3 DNA is TGTGCCAGCAGTCCGACAGGGGATACTGAAGCTTTCTTT. Translation gives CASSPTGDTEAFF.